These 4 T cell receptor beta chains originate from one sample sequenced in a study of cytomegalovirus exposure and HLA in healthy donors. The PCR had 60 Vbeta and 13 Jbeta primers. Assay used: immunoSEQ multiplex PCR; TCRdb lists only in-frame clones, some missing. This sample's table reports some 76,000 clones. The sequencing input was PBMCs. Source of these receptors: a man aged 35 to 55 in good health and CMV-seronegative.

The CDR3 DNA is TGTGCTAGTGGTCCGACAGCTGATACGCAGTATTTT. Protein product: CASGPTADTQYF. The rearrangement uses TRBV12-5 and TRBJ2-3, with a weak D call TRBD1 (5 bases). Trimming took off 5 bases at V and 6 bases at J, with 9 bases between the two ends. The germline gives CDR1 LGHNT, CDR2 FRNRAP. This CDR3 has 12 amino acids.

The chain recombines TRBV9 with TRBJ2-5; TRBD2 aligns across 10 bases. The J call may be faulty, since TRBJ2-7 better matches the DNA end. CDR1 SGDLS and CDR2 YYNGEE come from the germline V gene. The CDR3 is made up of 17 amino acids. CDR3 protein: CASSVVASGRCSYEQYF. The CDR3 DNA sequence: TGTGCCAGCAGCGTAGTGGCTAGCGGGAGATGCTCCTACGAGCAGTACTTC.

V and J are TRBV7-2 and TRBJ2-3; 9 nucleotides line up with TRBD2. After removal of 2 bases from V and 2 bases from J, the junction contained 5 bases not matched to a gene. The CDR3 has 16 residues. CDR1 is SGHTA and CDR2 is FQGNSA in the germline V gene. The CDR3 sequence is CASSLWASGVTDTQYF. The CDR3 coding sequence is TGTGCCAGCAGCTTATGGGCTAGCGGGGTCACAGATACGCAGTATTTT.

The chain carries TRBV7-6 and TRBJ2-7; the match to TRBD2 covers 9 bases. Germline CDR1 SGHVS, CDR2 FNYEAQ. The CDR3 sequence is 16 residues long. The J segment lost 3 bases and the V segment lost 4 bases, leaving 10 bases of the junction unmatched. CDR3 sequence reads: CASSSKGLARDYEQYF. The CDR3 coding sequence is TGTGCCAGCAGCTCAAAAGGACTAGCGCGGGACTACGAGCAGTACTTC.